The 20 T cell receptor beta chains listed next were all sequenced from one sample in a study of neoadjuvant anti-PD-1 for oral cavity cancer. Only in-frame clones appear in the TCRdb table, and some are missing; sequencing was by immunoSEQ multiplex PCR. The data show about 7,000 clones, roughly 50% seen once. The sequencing here drew on tumor tissue, taken before nivolumab (anti-PD-1) treatment. These receptors were taken from a person aged 40 to 85 with oral cavity squamous cell carcinoma.

The sample holds a few counts of this clone. CDR3: CASSLGTQETQYF. The CDR3 DNA reads TGTGCCAGCAGTTTAGGGACCCAAGAGACCCAGTACTTC. The rearrangement uses TRBV28 and TRBJ2-5, with D possibly being TRBD1 or TRBD2 (5 bases each). The V and J ends lost 2 bases and 1 base respectively, with 5 bases between them. CDR1 and CDR2 (germline): MDHEN, SYDVKM. This CDR3 has 13 amino acids.

The sample holds a few counts of this clone. The chain is built from TRBV7-2 and TRBJ2-2; no reliable D call. The V end lost 1 base, the J end lost 4 bases, and 7 bases lay between the germline ends. The CDR3 consists of 14 residues. From germline, CDR1 is SGHTA and CDR2 FQGNSA. The CDR3 DNA reads TGTGCCAGCAGCTTAGTTCGGTTCACCGGGGAGCTGTTTTTT. It is translated as CASSLVRFTGELFF. Supplemented by reference TRBV7-2 and TRBJ2-2, the full variable domain reads GAGVSQSPSNKVTEKGKDVELRCDPISGHTALYWYRQSLGQGLEFLIYFQGNSAPDKSGLPSDRFSAERTGGSVSTLTIQRTQQEDSAVYLCASSLVRFTGELFFGEGSRLTVL.

The V call is TRBV10-3, the J call TRBJ1-1; the D gene is possibly TRBD1 (6 bases). The CDR3 runs 15 residues. V was cut by 5 bases and J by 4 bases, with 17 bases left in between. Per germline, CDR1 ENHRY and CDR2 SYGVKD. The CDR3 here is CAISLGTRRGTEAFF. The CDR3 DNA reads TGTGCCATCAGTCTAGGGACACGGCGTGGCACTGAAGCTTTCTTT.

The rearrangement joins TRBV6-5 to TRBJ2-3, with D possibly TRBD1 on 5 matching bases. The CDR3 consists of 13 residues. Trimming pared 5 bases from V and 8 bases from J, leaving 14 bases between. Per germline, CDR1 MNHEY and CDR2 SVGAGI. CDR3 coding DNA: TGTGCCAGCAGTACGCCGACAAGGGGTACGCAGTATTTT. Its translation is CASSTPTRGTQYF.

This chain links TRBV5-1 with TRBJ2-1; unclear D gene. The germline V gene encodes CDR1 SGHRS and CDR2 YFSETQ. This CDR3 comprises 16 residues. Trimming shortened V by 4 bases and J by 0 bases, and 14 bases separated the two germline ends. The CDR3 DNA follows: TGCGCCAGCAGCGGCTCAATTCATACCTCCTACAATGAGCAGTTCTTC. As protein: CASSGSIHTSYNEQFF.

The chain couples TRBV7-9 to TRBJ1-1; no definite D call. CDR1 is SEHNR and CDR2 is FQNEAQ in the germline V gene (reference sequence). V lost 2 bases, J lost 1 base, and 5 bases lay in between. CDR3 size: 13 residues. The CDR3 DNA sequence: TGTGCCAGCAGCTTATGGGGGAACACTGAAGCTTTCTTT. Its protein is CASSLWGNTEAFF.

The sample holds a few counts of this clone. The chain recombines TRBV7-2 with TRBJ2-5; D is ambiguous. Looked up from germline, CDR1 is SGHTA and CDR2 is FQGNSA. This CDR3 comprises 13 residues. The V end was cut by 4 bases, the J end by 7 bases, with 13 bases between. In DNA form, the CDR3 reads TGTGCCAGCAGCTCGGGCTTTCAGTGGACCCAGTACTTC. Protein: CASSSGFQWTQYF.

This clone has more than one count but fewer than ten. The V and J genes are TRBV19 and TRBJ2-7; 11 bases are shared with TRBD1. Germline values: CDR1 LNHDA, CDR2 SQIVND (reference sequence). There are 13 residues in the CDR3. The V and J ends lost 4 bases and 6 bases, in that order; junction bases with no gene match: 2. The CDR3 loop reads CASSTGTGGEQYF. The CDR3 DNA follows: TGTGCCAGTAGTACCGGGACAGGGGGCGAGCAGTACTTC.

The chain employs TRBV10-3 and TRBJ2-1, with no clear D. With 6 bases removed from V and 0 bases from J, the gap between germline ends came to 9 bases. Germline CDR1 is ENHRY and CDR2 is SYGVKD. The CDR3 loop spans 14 amino acids. The CDR3 DNA reads TGTGCCATCAGCGGCGAGGCCTCCTACAATGAGCAGTTCTTC. This gives the protein CAISGEASYNEQFF.

The chain combines TRBV4-1 with TRBJ2-2; D not resolved. CDR3 length equals 18 residues. CDR1 MGHRA and CDR2 YSYEKL come from the germline V gene. Trimming removed 4 bases from V and 3 bases from J, with 21 bases in between. CDR3 protein: CASSRSSSPGPYTGELFF. Written as DNA, the CDR3 is TGCGCCAGCAGCCGCTCATCTTCCCCCGGTCCGTACACCGGGGAGCTGTTTTTT.

The rearrangement joins TRBV7-9 to TRBJ2-2, with TRBD1 as a possible D gene (6 bases). Germline-derived CDR1 and CDR2 are SEHNR and FQNEAQ (reference sequence). V dropped 6 bases and J dropped 0 bases, with 23 bases sitting between them. The CDR3 spans 19 residues. The CDR3 DNA sequence: TGTGCCAGCAGTCCCAACCCCGGGCAGGGGCCCGCGAACACCGGGGAGCTGTTTTTT. Residues: CASSPNPGQGPANTGELFF.

The chain uses TRBV19 and TRBJ1-5; D not resolved. Germline CDR1 is LNHDA and CDR2 is SQIVND (reference sequence). V lost 5 bases to trimming and J lost 6 bases, with 11 bases between them. CDR3 length: 13 residues. CDR3 in amino acids: CASSSQAIQPQHF. CDR3 DNA: TGTGCCAGTAGTTCTCAGGCGATTCAGCCCCAGCATTTT.

By sample share, this clone is medium-sized (0.01 to 0.1%). The chain employs TRBV5-4 and TRBJ2-7, with 7 bases fitting TRBD2. Germline lookup yields CDR1 SGHNT and CDR2 YYREEE (reference sequence). The CDR3 consists of 14 residues. The V and J ends lost 2 bases and 2 bases, in that order; junction bases with no gene match: 4. CDR3 region: CASSLSLATYEQYF. Written as DNA, the CDR3 is TGTGCCAGCAGCTTATCACTAGCGACCTACGAGCAGTACTTC. Complete variable domain (other parts from reference TRBV5-4 and TRBJ2-7): ETGVTQSPTHLIKTRGQQVTLRCSSQSGHNTVSWYQQALGQGPQFIFQYYREEENGRGNFPPRFSGLQFPNYSSELNVNALELDDSALYLCASSLSLATYEQYFGPGTRLTVT.

The V and J genes are TRBV28 and TRBJ2-2; 9 bases map to TRBD1. Germline V lookup: CDR1 MDHEN, CDR2 SYDVKM. V lost 7 bases, J lost 3 bases, and 9 bases stayed unmatched. The CDR3 totals 16 residues. The CDR3 loop is CASKTGGWVYTGELFF. The CDR3 bases are TGTGCCAGCAAGACAGGGGGGTGGGTATACACCGGGGAGCTGTTTTTT.

By its share, this clone is medium-sized (0.01 to 0.1%). The gene calls are TRBV29-1 and TRBJ2-7, with 8 bases identical to TRBD1. This CDR3 is 12 amino acids long. Germline CDR1 reads SQVTM; CDR2 reads ANQGSEA. V shed 7 bases, J shed 5 bases, and the junction held 7 bases outside the gene matches. CDR3 bases: TGCAGCGCCTGCCAGGGGGCGGACGAGCAGTACTTC. It codes for CSACQGADEQYF.

The V call is TRBV6-1, the J call TRBJ1-1; the D gene is possibly TRBD1 (5 bases). Germline V gives CDR1 MNHNS, CDR2 SASEGT. Trimming stripped 4 bases from V and 6 bases from J, with 15 bases between. This CDR3 is 14 amino acids long. CDR3 sequence reads: CASSGRDGFSEAFF. The CDR3 region has the DNA TGTGCCAGCAGTGGCCGGGACGGATTCTCTGAAGCTTTCTTT.

Within the sample, this clone is hyperexpanded. The genes are TRBV6-5 and TRBJ2-3; the match to TRBD2 covers 10 bases. CDR1 is MNHEY and CDR2 is SVGAGI in the germline V gene. Trimming took 6 bases from V and 0 from J; bases not matched to a gene: 0. The CDR3 loop spans 14 amino acids. The CDR3, as DNA: TGTGCCAGCAGGACTAGCGGGAGCACAGATACGCAGTATTTT. This translates into CASRTSGSTDTQYF.

This chain joins TRBV5-4 and TRBJ1-1; D possibly corresponds to TRBD1 (5 bases). Germline CDR1 SGHNT, CDR2 YYREEE (reference sequence). Trimming stripped 2 bases from V and 4 bases from J, with 18 bases between. The CDR3 has 16 amino acids. The CDR3 DNA reads TGTGCCAGCAGCTTCATGTTCAAGAAGGGGAGCACTGAAGCTTTCTTT. Encoded protein: CASSFMFKKGSTEAFF.

This chain's CDR3 is CASSDRVSLSEAFF. CDR3 sequence (DNA): TGTGCCAGCAGTGACCGGGTGAGCTTGTCTGAAGCTTTCTTT. The chain recombines TRBV6-5 with TRBJ1-1; D gene ambiguous. The CDR3 has 14 residues. V shed 5 bases and J shed 6 bases, with 16 bases lying between them. Germline V lookup: CDR1 MNHEY, CDR2 SVGAGI.

By proportion, this clone is large (0.1 to 1%). The chain couples TRBV7-9 to TRBJ2-7; tentative D call: TRBD2 (5 bases). This CDR3 spans 14 amino acids. CDR1 is SEHNR and CDR2 is FQNEAQ in the germline V gene (reference sequence). The V end lost 4 bases, the J end lost 2 bases, and 12 bases lay between the germline ends. CDR3 amino acids: CASSSKDFTYEQYF. The CDR3 bases are TGTGCCAGCAGCTCAAAGGACTTTACCTACGAGCAGTACTTC.